This T cell receptor beta chain derives from a study of blood T cell repertoires in COVID-19 (dated by TCRdb to between 2020 and 2021). About the investigation overall: The collaborator samples originated in the United States, Italy and Spain and spanned the acute and convalescent phases of COVID-19. The prospective study material was composed of cDNA or gDNA derived from T cells, B-cell-depleted T cells, or PBMCs. The dataset comprised deeply sampled blood TCRbeta repertoires from subjects exposed to, actively infected with, or recovered from COVID-19. A freely available public database, intended as a resource for researchers studying the immune response to SARS-CoV-2, is where the repertoires were released. The samples were drawn from the first 160 participants of the ongoing ImmuneRACE study and from 950 to 1,500 subjects provided by 6 global collaborators. Sample metadata almost always included a de-identified subject ID, COVID-19 status, age in years and sex. Where available, HLA class I and class II types were obtained from metadata supplied by the sample provider rather than from assay-based typing. The full study reports these points: The amount of clinical and demographic metadata varied by source and participant and was provided uncurated.

In the prospective study, participants were about 18 to 100 years old, resided in about two dozen geographic areas of the United States, and were enrolled through a virtual design. Cohort assignment in the prospective study relied on participant-reported clinical history from a screening survey and a study questionnaire. ImmuneRACE Cohort 3 recovered participants were defined by two consecutive negative NP/OP PCR tests, healthcare professional clearance, or symptom resolution. In the prospective study, whole blood, serum and a nasopharyngeal or oropharyngeal swab were collected from each participant by mobile phlebotomists. Prospective study participants could optionally give additional blood draws and questionnaires over an approximately 2-month period. Prospective study blood samples were shipped either frozen or at room temperature before DNA extraction. A single count supports this clone. Its binding antigen is unknown. No base qualities exist here, and no much larger clone lies one base off it.

The cysteine opens and the phenylalanine closes a CDR3 of 15 amino acids. Just the 45-base CDR3 DNA is kept, in frame starting at base 1. From the germline V gene, CDR1 is SGHTA and CDR2 is FQGNSA. V is pared back by 5 bases and J by 2 bases, with 10 bases lying between the germline termini. The immunoSEQ Assay, a bias-controlled multiplex PCR, was used to amplify TCRbeta CDR3 regions from genomic DNA. Per the original workflow: The number of nucleated cells in each sample was estimated by amplification of reference gene primers within the assay. To quantify the absolute abundance of each unique TCRbeta CDR3 rearrangement, sequence reads were collapsed and filtered. For each sample, productive Simpson clonality was calculated by taking the square root of Simpson's diversity index across productive rearrangements. TCRdb took over this immuneACCESS table, retaining in-frame rearrangements with V and J assigned. Such tables are incomplete; in checked studies, under half of the missing clones stem from an unresolved V gene, and the remainder is unexplained. The DNA gave D and trimming, while V, J and clone size come from that table. This sample gives over 400,000 clones in total; approximately 90% of them show up just once. The leading ten clones occupy 8% to 9.5% of the sample.

The source material was PBMCs or T cells enriched from blood (not recorded which). This clonotype originated in a woman aged 60-75 years who had recovered from COVID-19. The chain couples TRBV7-2 to TRBJ2-6; no D gene is confidently identified. The DNA sequence follows: TGTGCCAGCAGCCTCAGGAAGGCTGGGGCCAACGTCCTGACTTTC. This encodes CASSLRKAGANVLTF. The entire variable domain, with the stretches around the CDR3 drawn from the reference TRBV7-2 and TRBJ2-6 proteins, is GAGVSQSPSNKVTEKGKDVELRCDPISGHTALYWYRQSLGQGLEFLIYFQGNSAPDKSGLPSDRFSAERTGGSVSTLTIQRTQQEDSAVYLCASSLRKAGANVLTFGAGSRLTVL.